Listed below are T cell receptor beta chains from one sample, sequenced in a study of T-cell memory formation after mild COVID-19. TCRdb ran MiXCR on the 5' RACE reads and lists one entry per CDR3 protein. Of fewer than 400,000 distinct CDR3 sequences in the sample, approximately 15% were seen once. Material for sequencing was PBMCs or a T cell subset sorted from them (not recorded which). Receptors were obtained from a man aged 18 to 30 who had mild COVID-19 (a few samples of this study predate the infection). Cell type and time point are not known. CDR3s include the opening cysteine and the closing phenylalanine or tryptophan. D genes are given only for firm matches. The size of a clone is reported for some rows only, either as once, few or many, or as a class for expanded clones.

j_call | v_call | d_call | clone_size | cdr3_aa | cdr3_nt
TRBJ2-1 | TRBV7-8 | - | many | CASSPDSHNEQFF | TGTGCCAGCAGCCCGGACTCACACAATGAGCAGTTCTTC
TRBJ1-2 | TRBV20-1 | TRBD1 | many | CSASTGTVTYGYTF | TGCAGTGCTTCAACCGGGACAGTTACCTATGGCTACACCTTC
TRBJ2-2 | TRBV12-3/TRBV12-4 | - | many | CASSWGLSTGELFF | TGTGCCAGCAGCTGGGGCTTAAGCACCGGGGAGCTGTTTTTT
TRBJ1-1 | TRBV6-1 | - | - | CASQITDTPAAFF | TGTGCCAGTCAAATAACCGACACCCCGGCCGCTTTCTTT
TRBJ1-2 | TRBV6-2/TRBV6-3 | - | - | CASAGWPDGLYGYTF | TGTGCCAGCGCCGGATGGCCGGACGGACTATATGGCTACACCTTC
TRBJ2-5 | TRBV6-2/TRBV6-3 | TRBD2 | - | CASSYSRLAGQETQYF | TGTGCCAGCAGTTACTCGAGACTAGCGGGGCAAGAGACCCAGTACTTC
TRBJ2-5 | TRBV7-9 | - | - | CASSTPLGETQYF | TGTGCCAGCAGCACGCCCCTTGGGGAGACCCAGTACTTC
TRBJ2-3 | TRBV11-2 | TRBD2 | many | CASRQKRGATDTQYF | TGTGCCAGCAGGCAAAAGCGGGGGGCCACAGATACGCAGTATTTT
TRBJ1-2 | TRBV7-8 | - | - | CASSSQVREGYTF | TGTGCCAGCAGCTCTCAGGTCAGGGAAGGCTACACCTTC
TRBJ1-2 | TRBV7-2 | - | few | CASGRDGYTF | TGTGCCAGCGGGCGCGACGGCTACACCTTC
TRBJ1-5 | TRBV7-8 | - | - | CASSLAGTLSNQPQHF | TGTGCCAGCAGCTTAGCAGGGACCTTAAGCAATCAGCCCCAGCATTTT
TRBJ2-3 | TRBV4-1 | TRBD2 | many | CASSQGRTSGGAIWDTQYF | TGCGCCAGCAGCCAAGGCCGCACTAGCGGGGGGGCCATTTGGGATACGCAGTATTTT
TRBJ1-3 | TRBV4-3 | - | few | CASSQDRTVSGNTIYF | TGCGCCAGCAGCCAAGACAGGACGGTCTCTGGAAACACCATATATTTT
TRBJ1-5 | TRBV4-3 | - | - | CASSQAWGDQPQHF | TGCGCCAGCAGCCAAGCGTGGGGGGATCAGCCCCAGCATTTT
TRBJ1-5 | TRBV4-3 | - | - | CASSQDWYGDQPQHF | TGCGCCAGCAGCCAAGATTGGTACGGAGATCAGCCCCAGCATTTT
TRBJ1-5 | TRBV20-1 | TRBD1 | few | CSATDRDGYQPQHF | TGCAGTGCAACGGACAGGGACGGATATCAGCCCCAGCATTTT
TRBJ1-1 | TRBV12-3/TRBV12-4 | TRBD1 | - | CASSFAGGLAFF | TGTGCCAGCAGTTTCGCAGGGGGTCTAGCTTTCTTT
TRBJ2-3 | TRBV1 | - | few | CTSSQDRVGDTDTQYF | TGCACCAGCAGCCAAGATCGGGTTGGGGACACAGATACGCAGTATTTT
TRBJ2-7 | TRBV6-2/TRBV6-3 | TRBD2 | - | CASHRDYNSYEQYF | TGTGCCAGCCACCGGGACTACAACTCCTACGAGCAGTACTTC
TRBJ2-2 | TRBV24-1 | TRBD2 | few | CATSDQNPQRGIGELFF | TGTGCCACCAGTGATCAGAACCCCCAGCGGGGGATCGGGGAGCTGTTTTTT
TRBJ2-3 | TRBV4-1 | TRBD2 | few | CASSGPPRGGWSPSVADTQYF | TGCGCCAGCAGCGGGCCCCCCCGGGGAGGGTGGTCTCCCAGTGTAGCAGATACGCAGTATTTT
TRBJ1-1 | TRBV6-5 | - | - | CASSVRPGGTEAFF | TGTGCCAGCAGTGTTCGGCCCGGGGGCACTGAAGCTTTCTTT
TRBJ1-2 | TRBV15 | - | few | CATSRGAERGYGYTF | TGTGCCACCAGCAGAGGGGCAGAGCGGGGCTATGGCTACACCTTC
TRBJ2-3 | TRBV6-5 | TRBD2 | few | CASRGTSGGPPGTDTQYF | TGTGCCAGCAGAGGTACTAGCGGGGGGCCTCCCGGCACAGATACGCAGTATTTT
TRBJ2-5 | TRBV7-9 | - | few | CASSEPAETQYF | TGTGCCAGCAGCGAGCCTGCGGAGACCCAGTACTTC
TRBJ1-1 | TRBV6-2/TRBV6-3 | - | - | CASTFGEGFTEAFF | TGTGCCAGCACCTTCGGGGAGGGTTTCACTGAAGCTTTCTTT
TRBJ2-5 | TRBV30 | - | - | CAWRPNPGQETQYF | TGTGCCTGGAGACCCAATCCAGGGCAAGAGACCCAGTACTTC
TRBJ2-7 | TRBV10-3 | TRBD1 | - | CAIRPGTASYEQYF | TGTGCCATCAGACCCGGGACAGCCTCCTACGAGCAGTACTTC
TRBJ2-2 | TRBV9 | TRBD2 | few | CASSVGAGGVGELFF | TGTGCCAGCAGCGTCGGGGCGGGGGGCGTTGGTGAGCTGTTTTTT
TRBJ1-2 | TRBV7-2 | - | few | CASSLDGEREGYTF | TGTGCCAGCAGCCTGGACGGGGAGAGGGAGGGCTACACCTTC
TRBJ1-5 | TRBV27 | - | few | CASSLYRGASNQPQHF | TGTGCCAGCAGTTTATATAGGGGGGCCAGCAATCAGCCCCAGCATTTT
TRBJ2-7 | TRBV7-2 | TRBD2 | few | CASTLLGRGSYEQYF | TGTGCCAGCACTCTACTAGGGCGGGGGAGCTACGAGCAGTACTTC
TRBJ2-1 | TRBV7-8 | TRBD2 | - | CASSAGLAGGNNEQFF | TGTGCCAGCAGCGCCGGACTAGCGGGGGGGAACAATGAGCAGTTCTTC
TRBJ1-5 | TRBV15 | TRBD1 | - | CATSKNRGMGDQPQHF | TGTGCCACCAGCAAAAACAGGGGGATGGGGGATCAGCCCCAGCATTTT
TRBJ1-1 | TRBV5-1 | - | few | CASSLAGAAEAFF | TGCGCCAGCAGCTTGGCGGGGGCGGCTGAAGCTTTCTTT
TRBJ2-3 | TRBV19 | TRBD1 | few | CASSIGQASDTQYF | TGTGCCAGTAGTATCGGACAGGCTTCAGATACGCAGTATTTT
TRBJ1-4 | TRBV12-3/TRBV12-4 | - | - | CASSSRGDGEKLFF | TGTGCCAGCAGTTCACGGGGGGATGGGGAAAAACTGTTTTTT
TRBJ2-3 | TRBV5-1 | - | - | CASSYRQQQDTQYF | TGCGCCAGCAGCTATCGACAGCAACAAGATACGCAGTATTTT
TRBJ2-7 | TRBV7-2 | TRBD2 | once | CASSSLAGGYREQYF | TGTGCCAGCAGTTCTCTAGCGGGGGGTTACCGGGAGCAGTACTTC
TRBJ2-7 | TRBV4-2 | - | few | CASSPYQPGREEQYF | TGTGCCAGCAGCCCCTATCAACCGGGACGGGAAGAGCAGTACTTC
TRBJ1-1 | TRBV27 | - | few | CASSAVSRTEAFF | TGTGCCAGCAGTGCAGTGTCTCGGACTGAAGCTTTCTTT
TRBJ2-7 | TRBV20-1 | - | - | CSARGGIRSYEQYF | TGCAGTGCTAGAGGGGGCATCAGGTCCTACGAGCAGTACTTC
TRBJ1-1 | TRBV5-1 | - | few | CASSPIGGERNTEAFF | TGCGCCAGCAGCCCCATCGGGGGGGAAAGGAACACTGAAGCTTTCTTT
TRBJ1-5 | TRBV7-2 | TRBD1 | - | CASRLTGAGQPQHF | TGTGCCAGCAGGTTAACAGGGGCCGGGCAGCCCCAGCATTTT
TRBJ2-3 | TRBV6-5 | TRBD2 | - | CASSYRGRAGGTDTQYF | TGTGCCAGCAGTTACAGAGGGCGCGCGGGGGGCACAGATACGCAGTATTTT
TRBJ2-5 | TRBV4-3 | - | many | CASSRDYQETQYF | TGCGCCAGCAGCCGGGACTACCAAGAGACCCAGTACTTC
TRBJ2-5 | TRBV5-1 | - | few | CASSLPTEGTQYF | TGCGCCAGCAGCCTTCCAACAGAGGGGACCCAGTACTTC
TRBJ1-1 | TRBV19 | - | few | CASRYPGETEAFF | TGTGCCAGTAGGTACCCAGGGGAAACTGAAGCTTTCTTT
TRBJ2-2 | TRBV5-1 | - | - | CASASRQGSTGELFF | TGCGCCAGCGCAAGTAGGCAGGGGAGCACCGGGGAGCTGTTTTTT
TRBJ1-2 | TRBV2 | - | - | CASKAGRSYTF | TGTGCCAGCAAGGCAGGGAGGAGCTACACCTTC
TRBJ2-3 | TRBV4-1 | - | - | CASSQVRGDTQYF | TGCGCCAGCAGCCAAGTAAGGGGCGATACGCAGTATTTT
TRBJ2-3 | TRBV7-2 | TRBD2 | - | CASSLTPSGGETDTQYF | TGTGCCAGCAGCCTAACCCCTAGCGGGGGGGAGACAGATACGCAGTATTTT
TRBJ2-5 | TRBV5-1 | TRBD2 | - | CASSLGYSSGPQETQYF | TGCGCCAGCAGCTTGGGGTACTCTAGCGGACCCCAAGAGACCCAGTACTTC
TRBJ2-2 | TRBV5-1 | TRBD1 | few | CASSLQGAPNTGELFF | TGCGCCAGCAGCTTACAGGGGGCGCCGAACACCGGGGAGCTGTTTTTT
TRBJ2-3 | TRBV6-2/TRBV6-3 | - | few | CASSPGTDPTDTQYF | TGTGCCAGCAGTCCTGGGACTGATCCTACAGATACGCAGTATTTT
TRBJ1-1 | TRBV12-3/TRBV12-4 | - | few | CASSFQAGEDTEAFF | TGTGCCAGCAGTTTTCAAGCAGGGGAGGACACTGAAGCTTTCTTT
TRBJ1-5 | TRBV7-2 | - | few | CASSLGIASNQPQHF | TGTGCCAGCAGCTTAGGAATCGCTAGTAATCAGCCCCAGCATTTT
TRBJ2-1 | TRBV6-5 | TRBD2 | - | CASSYLWAGGLDEQFF | TGTGCCAGCAGTTACCTTTGGGCGGGGGGCTTAGATGAGCAGTTCTTC